The next 30 T cell receptor beta chains were all read from a single sample in a study of shared clonotypes between healthy human individuals. Clones were read by immunoSEQ multiplex PCR, and TCRdb kept only the in-frame ones, dropping some. This sample has over a million clones, with approximately 78% found just once. The sequencing input was memory CD4+ T cells from PBMCs. Stated subset: CD45RA-negative fraction. These receptors were taken from a man between 18 and 29 years old in good health. Some clones in this sample may be carry-over from other donors' samples.

The chain recombines TRBV6-1 with TRBJ2-7; D may be TRBD1 (6 bases). Per germline, CDR1 MNHNS and CDR2 SASEGT. There are 13 residues in the CDR3. V gave up 7 bases and J gave up 4 bases, with 14 bases separating them. CDR3 nucleotides: TGTGCCAGCACCGCTAGGACAGATTACGAGCAGTACTTC. This codes for CASTARTDYEQYF.

CDR3 protein: CASSKQGGGGYTF. The CDR3 DNA reads as TGTGCCAGCAGTAAACAGGGGGGAGGTGGCTACACCTTC. The chain uses TRBV6-6 and TRBJ1-2; 8 bases match TRBD1. The V and J ends lost 5 bases and 7 bases, in that order; junction bases with no gene match: 6. CDR1 MNHNY and CDR2 SVGAGI come from the germline V gene (reference sequence). The length of the CDR3 is 13 residues.

V usage is TRBV7-8 and J usage is TRBJ1-5, with 11 positions matching TRBD1. There are 19 residues in the CDR3. The germline CDR1 and CDR2 sequences are SGHVS and FQNEAQ. Unmatched junction bases numbered 19, after V lost 5 bases and J lost 7 bases. CDR3 coding DNA: TGTGCCAGCAGCCCTCGATCGGCCATTGGGGACAGGGGGTGGCAGCCCCAGCATTTT. Protein sequence: CASSPRSAIGDRGWQPQHF.

The chain couples TRBV4-2 to TRBJ2-2; maybe TRBD2 (6 bases). The V gene lost 0 bases and the J gene lost 7 bases, with 12 bases spanning the gap. Germline CDR1 reads LGHNA; CDR2 reads YNFKEQ. The CDR3 consists of 15 residues. The CDR3 DNA follows: TGTGCCAGCAGCCAAGATCTGGGGCGGGGCGGGGAGCTGTTTTTT. Its protein is CASSQDLGRGGELFF.

The chain employs TRBV18 and TRBJ2-7, with D perhaps matching TRBD2 (6 bases). The V end was cut by 4 bases, the J end by 4 bases, with 14 bases between. From germline, CDR1 is KGHSH and CDR2 LQKENI. The CDR3 has 14 amino acids. CDR3 sequence: CASSRGTAGYEQYF. As DNA, the CDR3 is TGTGCCAGCTCACGTGGAACCGCGGGGTACGAGCAGTACTTC. Drawing the rest from reference TRBV18 and TRBJ2-7, the complete variable domain is NAGVMQNPRHLVRRRGQEARLRCSPMKGHSHVYWYRQLPEEGLKFMVYLQKENIIDESGMPKERFSAEFPKEGPSILRIQQVVRGDSAAYFCASSRGTAGYEQYFGPGTRLTVT.

The J gene is TRBJ1-1, the V gene TRBV11-1, with 8 bases aligning to TRBD1. Germline trimming cut 5 bases from V and 1 base from J; bases unmatched to any gene: 12. Germline V gene sequence: CDR1 SGHAT, CDR2 FQDESV (reference sequence). This CDR3 is built from 17 residues. The CDR3 bases are TGTGCCAGCAGCCCCTACCGACAGGGGCCTAGGAACACTGAAGCTTTCTTT. This gives the protein CASSPYRQGPRNTEAFF.

The V and J genes are TRBV2 and TRBJ2-5, with D tentatively TRBD2 (5 bases). This CDR3 has 13 residues. The V gene's germline CDR1 is SNHLY and CDR2 FYNNEI. V lost 6 bases, J lost 2 bases, and 10 bases lay in between. The CDR3 region has the DNA TGTGCCAGCAGGCAGGACTTACAAGAGACCCAGTACTTC. It is translated as CASRQDLQETQYF.

The chain uses TRBV11-2 and TRBJ2-5; the match to TRBD2 covers 7 bases. The tail of the sequence fits TRBJ2-7 better, so the J call may be wrong. Germline V gene sequence: CDR1 SGHAT, CDR2 FQNNGV. This CDR3 has 16 residues. CDR3 region: CASSKGASGYTYEQYF. CDR3 coding DNA: TGTGCCAGCAGCAAAGGAGCTAGCGGTTATACCTACGAGCAGTACTTC.

V usage is TRBV7-3 and J usage is TRBJ2-2, with 10 bases lining up with TRBD2. CDR3 size: 18 residues. The V and J ends lost 5 bases and 4 bases, in that order; junction bases with no gene match: 13. Germline values: CDR1 SGHTA, CDR2 FQGTGA. The CDR3 nucleotides read TGTGCCAGCAGCCGCCAGCCCCTAGCGGGAGTGGGCACCGGGGAGCTGTTTTTT. Translation gives CASSRQPLAGVGTGELFF. The full variable domain, rest sourced from reference TRBV7-3 and TRBJ2-2, is GAGVSQTPSNKVTEKGKYVELRCDPISGHTALYWYRQSLGQGPEFLIYFQGTGAADDSGLPNDRFFAVRPEGSVSTLKIQRTERGDSAVYLCASSRQPLAGVGTGELFFGEGSRLTVL.

This sequence joins TRBV18 and TRBJ2-1; unclear D gene. The CDR3 is 16 residues long. V lost 3 bases and J 4 bases, leaving 16 bases between the germline ends. Germline lookup yields CDR1 KGHSH and CDR2 LQKENI. CDR3 sequence reads: CASSPLAWAQYNEQFF. CDR3 coding DNA: TGTGCCAGCTCACCCCTCGCGTGGGCACAATACAATGAGCAGTTCTTC.

The count of this clone is one. This may stem from a read error, because a much larger clone lies one nucleotide away. The rearrangement joins TRBV7-7 to TRBJ2-7, with TRBD1 matching 7 bases. The CDR3 totals 17 residues. Per germline, CDR1 SSHAT and CDR2 FNYEAQ (reference sequence). The CDR3 protein is CAGRTDNGDRFNYEQYF. In DNA, the CDR3 is TGTGCCGGCAGAACGGATAACGGGGACAGATTCAACTACGAGCAGTACTTC. Together with reference TRBV7-7 and TRBJ2-7, the CDR3 gives the full variable domain: GAGVSQSPRYKVTKRGQDVTLRCDPISSHATLYWYQQALGQGPEFLTYFNYEAQPDKSGLPSDRFSAERPEGSISTLTIQRTEQRDSAMYRCAGRTDNGDRFNYEQYFGPGTRLTVT.

The V and J genes are TRBV2 and TRBJ1-2; maybe TRBD1 (6 bases). V shed 3 bases and J shed 2 bases, with 10 bases lying between them. The V gene's germline CDR1 is SNHLY and CDR2 FYNNEI. The CDR3 covers 14 residues. The DNA of the CDR3 is TGTGCCAGCAGTGAGAGTGGACAGAACTATGGCTACACCTTC. Its protein is CASSESGQNYGYTF.

Concerning this clone: Other DNA sequences in this sample translate to the same CDR3. The chain uses TRBV9 and TRBJ2-5; possibly TRBD1 or TRBD2 for D (6 bases each). Germline V CDR1 and CDR2: SGDLS, YYNGEE. The V and J ends lost 0 bases and 2 bases respectively, with 8 bases between them. The CDR3 sequence is 14 residues long. The CDR3 bases are TGTGCCAGCAGCGTAGTAGGGGGGCAAGAGACCCAGTACTTC. This codes for CASSVVGGQETQYF.

This rearrangement joins TRBV7-6 to TRBJ1-1; the match to TRBD1 covers 9 bases. The CDR3 covers 18 residues. Germline V lookup: CDR1 SGHVS, CDR2 FNYEAQ. V shed 0 bases, J shed 5 bases, and the junction held 13 bases outside the gene matches. The CDR3 DNA reads TGTGCCAGCAGCTTAGCGTCACGGGACAGGGTGGAGGGGACTGAAGCTTTCTTT. This sequence encodes CASSLASRDRVEGTEAFF.

The V gene is TRBV11-2, the J gene TRBJ2-7, with 8 bases fitting TRBD1. J gave up 3 bases and V 6 bases, and 1 base lay outside the gene matches. Germline CDR1 reads SGHAT; CDR2 reads FQNNGV. The CDR3 is 12 residues long. The CDR3 coding sequence is TGTGCCAGCAGACAGGGGGGCTACGAGCAGTACTTC. Translating gives CASRQGGYEQYF.

This chain connects TRBV7-9 to TRBJ2-3, with 7 bases matching TRBD1. The CDR3 covers 12 residues. The germline CDR1 and CDR2 sequences are SEHNR and FQNEAQ (reference sequence). The junction had 3 bases not matched to a gene; V was cut back by 10 bases and J by 2 bases. The CDR3: CATGQVTDTQYF. The CDR3 DNA sequence: TGTGCCACAGGACAGGTCACAGATACGCAGTATTTT.

The J gene is TRBJ2-7, the V gene TRBV28; 10 nucleotides align to TRBD2. J gave up 3 bases and V 7 bases, and 9 bases lay outside the gene matches. This CDR3 spans 15 amino acids. Germline V gene data show CDR1 as MDHEN and CDR2 as SYDVKM. CDR3 residues: CASTEISGRLYEQYF. The CDR3 DNA is TGTGCCAGCACCGAAATTAGCGGGAGGCTCTACGAGCAGTACTTC. Combining the CDR3 with reference TRBV28 and TRBJ2-7 gives the whole variable domain DVKVTQSSRYLVKRTGEKVFLECVQDMDHENMFWYRQDPGLGLRLIYFSYDVKMKEKGDIPEGYSVSREKKERFSLILESASTNQTSMYLCASTEISGRLYEQYFGPGTRLTVT.

The chain couples TRBV28 to TRBJ1-1; D call uncertain. The CDR3 sequence is 14 residues long. V dropped 6 bases and J dropped 6 bases, with 17 bases sitting between them. Germline lookup yields CDR1 MDHEN and CDR2 SYDVKM. CDR3 coding DNA: TGTGCCAGCAGCCCCTCAACAGCAAGCGCTGAAGCTTTCTTT. Amino acids: CASSPSTASAEAFF.

This clone was picked up a small number of times. CDR3 in DNA: TGTGCCAGCAGCGTGGGGGCAAATAGAGATACGCAGTATTTT. Translation gives CASSVGANRDTQYF. The gene calls are TRBV5-6 and TRBJ2-3; D possibly corresponds to TRBD1 (6 bases). The CDR3 spans 14 residues. V was trimmed by 4 bases and J by 5 bases, leaving 14 bases between them. Germline assignment: CDR1 SGHDT and CDR2 YYEEEE.

The V and J genes are TRBV7-2 and TRBJ2-3, with D possibly matching TRBD2 (6 bases). Trimming left V 3 bases short and J 2 bases short, with 15 bases between. This CDR3 is built from 16 residues. Germline assignment: CDR1 SGHTA and CDR2 FQGNSA. The CDR3 DNA follows: TGTGCCAGCAGCTTGGGAGGAACCTCAAACACAGATACGCAGTATTTT. It encodes CASSLGGTSNTDTQYF. Filled out from reference TRBV7-2 and TRBJ2-3, the complete variable domain reads GAGVSQSPSNKVTEKGKDVELRCDPISGHTALYWYRQSLGQGLEFLIYFQGNSAPDKSGLPSDRFSAERTGGSVSTLTIQRTQQEDSAVYLCASSLGGTSNTDTQYFGPGTRLTVL.

The V call is TRBV7-2, the J call TRBJ2-4, with D tentatively TRBD1 or TRBD2 (5 bases each). This CDR3 comprises 15 residues. The V end lost 3 bases, the J end lost 2 bases, and 11 bases lay between the germline ends. The germline V gene has CDR1 SGHTA and CDR2 FQGNSA. CDR3 nucleotide sequence: TGTGCCAGCAGCTTTACGGGGCAGACCAAAAACATTCAGTACTTC. Translated: CASSFTGQTKNIQYF.

V and J are TRBV7-9 and TRBJ1-2; TRBD1 matches at 7 bases. The CDR3 consists of 14 residues. J lost 4 bases, V lost 0 bases, and 2 bases had no gene match. CDR1 is SEHNR and CDR2 is FQNEAQ in the germline V gene (reference sequence). CDR3 sequence reads: CASSLADRVYGYTF. In DNA form, the CDR3 reads TGTGCCAGCAGCTTAGCCGACAGGGTCTATGGCTACACCTTC. Using reference TRBV7-9 and TRBJ1-2 for the parts outside the CDR3, the full variable domain is DTGVSQNPRHKITKRGQNVTFRCDPISEHNRLYWYRQTLGQGPEFLTYFQNEAQLEKSRLLSDRFSAERPKGSFSTLEIQRTEQGDSAMYLCASSLADRVYGYTFGSGTRLTVV.

The CDR3 reads CASSLGSEQFF. CDR3 nucleotides: TGTGCCAGCAGCTTAGGGTCGGAGCAGTTCTTC. This rearrangement joins TRBV7-6 to TRBJ2-1; D unresolved. Germline V gives CDR1 SGHVS, CDR2 FNYEAQ. The CDR3 has 11 residues. V was pared by 1 base and J by 10 bases, with 5 bases between.

This clone was observed a single time. V gene TRBV11-3 combines with J gene TRBJ2-1; tentative D call: TRBD1 (5 bases). The ends were cut back, 5 bases at V and 8 bases at J, with 22 bases in the middle. The CDR3 spans 16 residues. Germline V lookup: CDR1 SGHNT, CDR2 YENEEA. For the CDR3, the DNA is TGTGCCAGCAGCACAGGCGGAGAACAAGGAGTCGATGAGCAGTTCTTC. It specifies CASSTGGEQGVDEQFF.

The V and J genes are TRBV25-1 and TRBJ1-1, with D possibly matching TRBD1 (5 bases). This CDR3 has 14 residues. The V gene lost 7 bases and the J gene lost 4 bases, with 16 bases spanning the gap. The germline gives CDR1 MGHDK, CDR2 SYGVNS. CDR3 nucleotide sequence: TGTGCCAGCACCCCGCAGAAGGGGTTCACTGAAGCTTTCTTT. Translated: CASTPQKGFTEAFF.

The gene calls are TRBV4-1 and TRBJ2-6; D not resolved. Trimming stripped 1 base from V and 0 bases from J, with 7 bases between. The CDR3 runs 16 residues. Germline V gene sequence: CDR1 MGHRA, CDR2 YSYEKL. The CDR3 sequence: CASSQVVASGANVLTF. The CDR3 bases are TGCGCCAGCAGCCAAGTCGTCGCCTCTGGGGCCAACGTCCTGACTTTC.

This clone was counted a few times. The J gene is TRBJ2-7, the V gene TRBV4-1; possible D gene TRBD1, 6 bases. CDR3 length: 17 amino acids. Germline-derived CDR1 and CDR2 are MGHRA and YSYEKL. The ends were cut back, 1 base at V and 0 bases at J, with 16 bases in the middle. CDR3 sequence reads: CASSQARDRSPSYEQYF. CDR3 nucleotides: TGCGCCAGCAGCCAAGCGCGTGACAGGTCTCCCTCCTACGAGCAGTACTTC.

Note on this clone: A read error is the likely source, as a far larger clone sits one nucleotide away. V usage is TRBV7-2 and J usage is TRBJ1-4, with TRBD1 as a possible D gene (6 bases). Between the trimmed V and J ends, which lost 2 bases and 8 bases, there was a span of 12 bases. The germline V gene encodes CDR1 SGHTA and CDR2 FQGNSA. The CDR3 consists of 14 residues. This CDR3 is CASSLTGTGEKLFF. For the CDR3, the DNA is TGTGCCAGCAGCTTAACAGGGACTGGAGAAAAACTGTTTTTT. Looking up the rest from reference TRBV7-2 and TRBJ1-4 gives the full variable domain: GAGVSQSPSNKVTEKGKDVELRCDPISGHTALYWYRQSLGQGLEFLIYFQGNSAPDKSGLPSDRFSAERTGGSVSTLTIQRTQQEDSAVYLCASSLTGTGEKLFFGSGTQLSVL.

The rearrangement joins TRBV7-9 to TRBJ1-2; TRBD1 aligns across 7 bases. The germline gives CDR1 SEHNR, CDR2 FQNEAQ (reference sequence). This CDR3 is 17 amino acids long. V shed 7 bases, J shed 0 bases, and the junction held 14 bases outside the gene matches. This chain's CDR3 is CASTDRVLTLANYGYTF. Written as DNA, the CDR3 is TGTGCCAGCACTGACAGGGTCCTTACCTTAGCTAACTATGGCTACACCTTC. Complete variable domain (other parts from reference TRBV7-9 and TRBJ1-2): DTGVSQNPRHKITKRGQNVTFRCDPISEHNRLYWYRQTLGQGPEFLTYFQNEAQLEKSRLLSDRFSAERPKGSFSTLEIQRTEQGDSAMYLCASTDRVLTLANYGYTFGSGTRLTVV.

The table lists this clone with a few counts. CDR3 nucleotide sequence: TGCGCCAGCAGCAGGGGCGCCGCGGGTACTGAAGCTTTCTTT. Translating gives CASSRGAAGTEAFF. This rearrangement joins TRBV5-1 to TRBJ1-1; possibly TRBD1 for D (5 bases). The CDR3 loop spans 14 amino acids. Looked up from germline, CDR1 is SGHRS and CDR2 is YFSETQ. With 4 bases removed from V and 5 bases from J, the gap between germline ends came to 15 bases.